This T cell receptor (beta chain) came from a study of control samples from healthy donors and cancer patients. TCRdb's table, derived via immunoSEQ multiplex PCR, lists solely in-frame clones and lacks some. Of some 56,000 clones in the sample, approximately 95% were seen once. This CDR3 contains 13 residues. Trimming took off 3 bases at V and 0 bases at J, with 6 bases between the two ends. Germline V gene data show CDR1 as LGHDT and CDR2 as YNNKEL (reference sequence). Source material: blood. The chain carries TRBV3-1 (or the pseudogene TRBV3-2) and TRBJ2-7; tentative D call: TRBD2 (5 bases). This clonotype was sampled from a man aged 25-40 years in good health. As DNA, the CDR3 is TGTGCCAGCAGCCATCGGGACTCCTACGAGCAGTACTTC. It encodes CASSHRDSYEQYF.